These T cell receptor beta chains were read from a single sample in a study of blood T cell repertoires in COVID-19. Here immunoSEQ multiplex PCR was the method, and the copy in TCRdb shows in-frame clones only, minus some. The sample has 200,000 to 250,000 clones, 80% to 90% seen once. Sequenced sample: peripheral blood. These receptors came from a woman in her forties or fifties with acute or convalescent COVID-19. The CDR3 runs from the conserved cysteine through the conserved F or W. The D gene is left open where the match is weak. Size is stated for part of the rows, as once, few or many counts, or as a class when the clone is expanded.

TRBD1 | NA | TRBJ1-4 | TRBV7-9 | TGTGCCAGCAGCTTAGCCTCGGGGGGACAGGGGCGTAGAGAAAAACTGTTTTTT | CASSLASGGQGRREKLFF
NA | once | TRBJ2-2 | TRBV7-9 | TGTGCCAGCAGCTTATCCTCAACAGGGCTCACCGCGGAGCTGTTTTTT | CASSLSSTGLTAELFF
NA | NA | TRBJ2-3 | TRBV28 | TGTGCCATCGCGAGGACAGTCAAAGATACGCAGTATTTT | CAIARTVKDTQYF
TRBD2 | NA | TRBJ2-7 | TRBV11-3 | TGTGCCAGCAGCTTAGGCGCGGGAGTGATCTACGAGCAGTACTTC | CASSLGAGVIYEQYF
TRBD2 | NA | TRBJ2-1 | TRBV27 | TGTGCCAGCAGTTTATGGCTAGCGGGAGGGGCCTACAATGAGCAGTTCTTC | CASSLWLAGGAYNEQFF
TRBD2 | NA | TRBJ2-2 | TRBV6-5 | TGTGCCAGCGGGAGAGGCGGGAGGGACGGCGGGGAGCTGTTTTTT | CASGRGGRDGGELFF
NA | once | TRBJ2-5 | TRBV5-8 | TGTGCCAGCAGCTTGGGGAGGGGGCTGACCCAAGAGACCCAGTACTTC | CASSLGRGLTQETQYF
NA | NA | TRBJ1-2 | TRBV6-5 | TGTGCCAGCAGTTCCCCGGGGGGGGCCCATGGCTACACCTTC | CASSSPGGAHGYTF
TRBD2 | NA | TRBJ2-7 | TRBV27 | TGTGCCAGCAGTTGGAGGGAGGGCCGCGAGCAGTACTTC | CASSWREGREQYF
NA | NA | TRBJ1-6 | TRBV28 | TGTGCCAGCAGTTTCACAGAATATAATTCACCCCTCCACTTT | CASSFTEYNSPLHF
NA | once | TRBJ2-1 | TRBV18 | TGTGCCAGCTCACCTTTCCGCGGGGCTAGGGATGAGCAGTTCTTC | CASSPFRGARDEQFF
TRBD1 | NA | TRBJ2-2 | TRBV5-1 | TGCGCCAGCAGCTTGCACAGGGGGCGCGACACCGGGGAGCTGTTTTTT | CASSLHRGRDTGELFF
TRBD1 | NA | TRBJ1-5 | TRBV6-5 | TGTGCCAGCATCCCTTGGGACAGGACGGATCAGCCCCAGCATTTT | CASIPWDRTDQPQHF
NA | NA | TRBJ1-5 | TRBV10-3 | TGTGCCATCAGTGCCCACCGGGACACCCAATATAGCAATCAGCCCCAGCATTTT | CAISAHRDTQYSNQPQHF
NA | NA | TRBJ2-1 | TRBV18 | TGTGCCAGCTCCCAACTAGAAATTGGTCTTGGGTACAATGAGCAGTTCTTC | CASSQLEIGLGYNEQFF
NA | NA | TRBJ2-5 | TRBV19 | TGTGCCAGTAGTCCGGGGCAAGGAGGGGAGACCCAGTACTTC | CASSPGQGGETQYF
NA | NA | TRBJ1-1 | TRBV5-5 | TGTGCCAGCGACCCGACAGGATGGGCAACTGAAGCTTTCTTT | CASDPTGWATEAFF
NA | NA | TRBJ1-1 | TRBV28 | TGTGCCAGCAGTTTGTCAGGGGCCCGTGAAGCTTTCTTT | CASSLSGAREAFF
NA | NA | TRBJ1-1 | TRBV6-2/TRBV6-3 | TGTGCCAGCAGTTCCCTTCGGGCAGGGGCCAGGATTAACACTGAAGCTTTCTTT | CASSSLRAGARINTEAFF
TRBD2 | NA | TRBJ2-3 | TRBV18 | TGTGCCAGCTCTAGCGGGAGGACAGATACGCAGTATTTT | CASSSGRTDTQYF
NA | NA | TRBJ2-2 | TRBV6-1 | TGTGCCAGCAGTGAAGTACTAGCGAACACCGGGGAGCTGTTTTTT | CASSEVLANTGELFF
TRBD1 | NA | TRBJ1-2 | TRBV4-3 | TGCGCCAGCAGCCAAACGCCGGGACAGGGGAACTATGGCTACACCTTC | CASSQTPGQGNYGYTF
NA | NA | TRBJ2-3 | TRBV7-6 | TGTGCCAGCAGCTTTGGGGCAAGCATGGGCGATACGCAGTATTTT | CASSFGASMGDTQYF
TRBD2 | NA | TRBJ2-1 | TRBV9 | TGTGCCAGCAGTGGGACTAGCCGTGGCGGTGAGCAGTTCTTC | CASSGTSRGGEQFF
TRBD1 | NA | TRBJ2-3 | TRBV19 | TGTGCCACAGCCCCGGGACAGAACACAGATACGCAGTATTTT | CATAPGQNTDTQYF
TRBD1 | NA | TRBJ1-1 | TRBV30 | TGTGCCTGCCAACCCAGGACAGGGCGGACGGCTTTCTTT | CACQPRTGRTAFF